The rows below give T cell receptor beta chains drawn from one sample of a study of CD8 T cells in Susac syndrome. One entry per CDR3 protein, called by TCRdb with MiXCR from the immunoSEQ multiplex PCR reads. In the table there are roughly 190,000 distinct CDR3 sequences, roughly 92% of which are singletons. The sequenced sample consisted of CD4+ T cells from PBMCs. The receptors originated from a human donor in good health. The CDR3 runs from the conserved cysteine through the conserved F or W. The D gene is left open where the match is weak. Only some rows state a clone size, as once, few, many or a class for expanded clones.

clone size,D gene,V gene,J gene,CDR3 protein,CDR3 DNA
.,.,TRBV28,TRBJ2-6,CASSLSRSGANVLTF,TGTGCCAGCAGTTTATCCCGGTCTGGGGCCAACGTCCTGACTTTC
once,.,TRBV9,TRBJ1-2,CASSEPGGVGVYGYTF,TGTGCCAGCAGCGAGCCCGGCGGAGTGGGAGTCTATGGCTACACCTTC
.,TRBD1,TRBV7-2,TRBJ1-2,CASSQKGGDRTYGYTF,TGTGCCAGCAGCCAGAAGGGTGGGGACAGGACGTATGGCTACACCTTC
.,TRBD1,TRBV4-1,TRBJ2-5,CASSLRDRGETQYF,TGCGCCAGCAGCCTCCGGGACAGGGGAGAGACCCAGTACTTC
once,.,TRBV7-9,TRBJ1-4,CASRGSGNEKLFF,TGTGCCAGCAGGGGCAGCGGTAATGAAAAACTGTTTTTT
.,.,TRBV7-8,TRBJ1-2,CASSSYQANYGYTF,TGTGCCAGCAGCTCTTATCAGGCGAACTATGGCTACACCTTC
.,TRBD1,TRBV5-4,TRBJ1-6,CASSSGQGDNSPLHF,TGTGCCAGCAGCTCGGGACAGGGAGACAATTCACCCCTCCACTTT
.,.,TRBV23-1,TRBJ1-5,CASSQKGRDGNQPQHF,TGCGCCAGCAGTCAAAAGGGCAGGGATGGCAATCAGCCCCAGCATTTT
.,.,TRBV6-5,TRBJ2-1,CASAGAVGNEQFF,TGTGCCAGCGCGGGGGCCGTAGGTAATGAGCAGTTCTTC
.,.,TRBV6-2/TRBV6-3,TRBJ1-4,CASSWGAVKLFF,TGTGCCAGCAGTTGGGGAGCGGTAAAACTGTTTTTT
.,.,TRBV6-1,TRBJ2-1,CASSELRAEQFF,TGTGCCAGCAGTGAACTCAGGGCTGAGCAGTTCTTC
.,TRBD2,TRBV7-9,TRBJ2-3,CASSLDKRGARTDTQYF,TGTGCCAGCAGCTTAGACAAGCGGGGGGCACGCACAGATACGCAGTATTTT